Sequencing of this T cell receptor (beta chain) was carried out in a study of T cells after yellow fever vaccination. Whole-study results and caveats: Re-detected after boosting: most primary clones, almost 97% of CD4 and under 90% of CD8.

V was pared by 1 base and J by 8 bases, with 3 bases between. The CDR3 length is 11 residues. CDR1 is LGHNA and CDR2 is YNFKEQ in the germline V gene. This clonotype came up many times. Its matching antigen is unknown. MiXCR, run by TCRdb on the 5' RACE reads, gives a single entry per CDR3 protein. The data show about 310,000 distinct CDR3 sequences, with approximately 3.9% seen just once and 20% to 30% held by the top ten. V and J are TRBV4-2 and TRBJ2-1; D is unclear. The specimen comprised PBMCs, sampled on the day of the yellow fever booster vaccination. The sequence was collected from a man in his late teens or twenties who received the YFV17D yellow fever vaccine. CDR3 nucleotide sequence: TGTGCCAGCAGCCAAGGGTATGAGCAGTTCTTC. Amino acids: CASSQGYEQFF.